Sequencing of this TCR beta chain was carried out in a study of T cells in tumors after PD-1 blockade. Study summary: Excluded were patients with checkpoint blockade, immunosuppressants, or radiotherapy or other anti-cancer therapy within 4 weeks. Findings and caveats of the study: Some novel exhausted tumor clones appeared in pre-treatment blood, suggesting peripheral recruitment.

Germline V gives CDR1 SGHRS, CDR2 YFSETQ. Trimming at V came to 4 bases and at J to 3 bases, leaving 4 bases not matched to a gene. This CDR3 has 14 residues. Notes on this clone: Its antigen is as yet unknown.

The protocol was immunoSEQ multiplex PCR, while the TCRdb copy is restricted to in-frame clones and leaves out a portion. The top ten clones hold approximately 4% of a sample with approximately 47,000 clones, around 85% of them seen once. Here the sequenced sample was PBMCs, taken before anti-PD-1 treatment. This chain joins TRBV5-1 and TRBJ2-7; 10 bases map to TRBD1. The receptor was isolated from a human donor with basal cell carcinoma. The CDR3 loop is CASSAGQGNYEQYF. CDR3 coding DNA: TGCGCCAGCAGCGCGGGACAGGGGAACTACGAGCAGTACTTC.